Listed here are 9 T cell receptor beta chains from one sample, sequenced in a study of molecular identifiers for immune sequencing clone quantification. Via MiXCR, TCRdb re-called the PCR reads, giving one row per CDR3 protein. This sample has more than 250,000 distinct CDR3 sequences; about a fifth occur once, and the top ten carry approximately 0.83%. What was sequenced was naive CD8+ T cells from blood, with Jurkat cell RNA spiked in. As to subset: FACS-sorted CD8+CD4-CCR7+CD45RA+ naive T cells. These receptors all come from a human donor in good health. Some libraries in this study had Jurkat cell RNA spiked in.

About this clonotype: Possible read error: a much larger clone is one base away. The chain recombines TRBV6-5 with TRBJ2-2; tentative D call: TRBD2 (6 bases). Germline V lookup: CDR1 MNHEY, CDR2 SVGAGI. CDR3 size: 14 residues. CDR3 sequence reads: CASSYSFDPGGLFF. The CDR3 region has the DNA TGTGCCAGCAGTTACTCGTTCGACCCCGGGGGGCTGTTTTTT.

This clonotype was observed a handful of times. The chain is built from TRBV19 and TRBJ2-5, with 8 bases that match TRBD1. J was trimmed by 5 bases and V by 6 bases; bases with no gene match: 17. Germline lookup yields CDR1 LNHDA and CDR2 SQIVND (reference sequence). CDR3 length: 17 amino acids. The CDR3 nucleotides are TGTGCCAGTAGCCCTACCGGGACAGGCTTCTTGGAGGAGACCCAGTACTTC. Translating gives CASSPTGTGFLEETQYF.

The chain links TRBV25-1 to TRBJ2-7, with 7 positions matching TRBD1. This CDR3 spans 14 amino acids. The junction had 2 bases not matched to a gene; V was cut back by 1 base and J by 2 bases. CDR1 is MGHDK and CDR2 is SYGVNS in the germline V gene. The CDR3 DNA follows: TGTGCCAGCAGTGAATTAGGGGGCCCCTACGAGCAGTACTTC. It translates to CASSELGGPYEQYF.

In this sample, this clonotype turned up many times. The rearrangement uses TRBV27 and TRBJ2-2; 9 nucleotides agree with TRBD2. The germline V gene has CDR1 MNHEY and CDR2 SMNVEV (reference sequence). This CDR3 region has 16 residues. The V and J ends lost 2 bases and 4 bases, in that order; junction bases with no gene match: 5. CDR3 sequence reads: CASSLIAGVGTGELFF. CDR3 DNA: TGTGCCAGCAGTTTAATAGCGGGAGTCGGCACCGGGGAGCTGTTTTTT.

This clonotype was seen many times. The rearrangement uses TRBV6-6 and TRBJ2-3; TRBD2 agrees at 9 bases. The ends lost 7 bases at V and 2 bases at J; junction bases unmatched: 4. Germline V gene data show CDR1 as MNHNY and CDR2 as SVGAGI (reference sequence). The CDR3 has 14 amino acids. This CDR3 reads CASNSGRDTDTQYF. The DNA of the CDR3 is TGTGCCAGCAATAGCGGGAGAGACACAGATACGCAGTATTTT.

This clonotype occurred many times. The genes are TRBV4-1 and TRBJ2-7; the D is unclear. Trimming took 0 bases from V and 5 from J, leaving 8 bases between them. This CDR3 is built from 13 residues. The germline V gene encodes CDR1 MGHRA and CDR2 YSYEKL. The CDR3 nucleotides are TGCGCCAGCAGCCAAGATCCGAAGAACGAGCAGTACTTC. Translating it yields CASSQDPKNEQYF.

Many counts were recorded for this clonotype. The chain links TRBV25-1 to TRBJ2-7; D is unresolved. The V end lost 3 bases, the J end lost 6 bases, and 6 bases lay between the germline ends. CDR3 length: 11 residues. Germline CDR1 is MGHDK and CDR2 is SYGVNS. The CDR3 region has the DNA TGTGCCAGCAGTGAGATCCTCGAGCAGTACTTC. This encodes CASSEILEQYF.

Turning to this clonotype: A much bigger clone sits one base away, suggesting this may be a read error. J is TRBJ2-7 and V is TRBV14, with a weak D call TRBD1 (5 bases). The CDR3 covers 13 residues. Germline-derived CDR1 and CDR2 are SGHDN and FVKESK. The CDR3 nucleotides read TGTGCCAGCAGCACCGACAGAAGCTACGAGCGGTACTTC. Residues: CASSTDRSYERYF.

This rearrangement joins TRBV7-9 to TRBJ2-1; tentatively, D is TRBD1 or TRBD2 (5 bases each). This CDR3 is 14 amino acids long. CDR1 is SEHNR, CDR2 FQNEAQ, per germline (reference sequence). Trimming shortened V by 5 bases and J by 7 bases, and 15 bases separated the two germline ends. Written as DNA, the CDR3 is TGTGCCAGCAGCCAGGGAGTCGGGGTGAATGAGCAGTTCTTC. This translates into CASSQGVGVNEQFF. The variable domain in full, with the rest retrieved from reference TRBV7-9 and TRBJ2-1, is DTGVSQNPRHKITKRGQNVTFRCDPISEHNRLYWYRQTLGQGPEFLTYFQNEAQLEKSRLLSDRFSAERPKGSFSTLEIQRTEQGDSAMYLCASSQGVGVNEQFFGPGTRLTVL.